This T cell receptor beta chain appears in the sequencing data of a study of blood T cell repertoires in COVID-19. About the study: Acute and convalescent COVID-19 samples came from the United States, Italy and Spain.

In the original processing: Researchers report that nucleated cell counts were estimated from reference gene primer amplification. Sequenced by immunoSEQ multiplex PCR; TCRdb stores in-frame clones only, minus some. Clone size and the V and J calls come from that table; the DNA yielded D and trimming. Seen here are over 50,000 clones, 65% to 80% observed once, and the top ten hold about 15%. This CDR3 is built from 16 residues. Germline-derived CDR1 and CDR2 are MDHEN and SYDVKM. V was pared by 8 bases and J by 6 bases, with 17 bases of the junction left unmatched. The chain has TRBV28 and TRBJ2-3, with 7 positions matching TRBD1. This receptor was identified in a human donor with active or convalescent COVID-19. The donor label of this sample is uncertain. Sequencing was performed on peripheral blood. Written as DNA, the CDR3 is TGTGCCAGCGGCTTGGGTGTTGGGGGCAGGGGGGATACGCAGTATTTT. The encoded protein is CASGLGVGGRGDTQYF.